These 18 T cell receptor beta chains were sequenced from one sample in a study of T-cell reconstitution after alpha-beta-depleted transplantation in children. Unique molecular identifiers featured in how the TCRbeta library was prepared. Each CDR3 protein is one row after TCRdb ran MiXCR on the PCR reads. The table shows 250,000 to 350,000 distinct CDR3 sequences, with approximately 9.6% occurring only once. This specimen consisted of PBMCs from the stem cell graft donor, obtained from the stem cell graft. Receptors originate from a human donor who donated a stem cell graft to a child with SCID.

This clonotype appeared many times. The chain is built from TRBV7-6 and TRBJ2-3, with 8 nucleotides matching TRBD2. Germline assignment: CDR1 SGHVS and CDR2 FNYEAQ. V trimming: 5 bases; J trimming: 0 bases; junction bases outside the gene matches: 4. The CDR3 extends over 15 amino acids. As DNA, the CDR3 is TGTGCCAGCAGCGGCAGCGGGGGTAGCACAGATACGCAGTATTTT. Translation: CASSGSGGSTDTQYF.

The V gene is TRBV7-3, the J gene TRBJ2-3; D is undetermined. Per the germline V gene, CDR1 is SGHTA and CDR2 is FQGTGA. Trimming pared 3 bases from V and 10 bases from J, leaving 14 bases between. This CDR3 comprises 13 residues. The CDR3 here is CASSLDGLGAQYF. CDR3 in DNA: TGTGCCAGCAGCTTGGATGGCCTTGGAGCGCAGTATTTT.

The chain joins TRBV6-5 to TRBJ2-7, with D hard to call. The germline gives CDR1 MNHEY, CDR2 SVGAGI. V dropped 11 bases and J dropped 0 bases, with 14 bases sitting between them. CDR3 size: 13 residues. CDR3 sequence: CAASPGYSYEQYF. In DNA, the CDR3 is TGTGCCGCCTCTCCTGGGTACTCCTACGAGCAGTACTTC.

The chain carries TRBV7-2 and TRBJ2-2; 10 nucleotides agree with TRBD2. V gave up 2 bases and J gave up 2 bases; unmatched junction bases: 5. Germline lookup yields CDR1 SGHTA and CDR2 FQGNSA. This CDR3 is 17 amino acids long. This CDR3 is CASSLYASGGNTGELFF. The CDR3 coding sequence is TGTGCCAGCAGCTTATATGCTAGCGGGGGAAACACCGGGGAGCTGTTTTTT. The full variable domain, in which reference TRBV7-2 and TRBJ2-2 provide the parts outside the CDR3, is GAGVSQSPSNKVTEKGKDVELRCDPISGHTALYWYRQSLGQGLEFLIYFQGNSAPDKSGLPSDRFSAERTGGSVSTLTIQRTQQEDSAVYLCASSLYASGGNTGELFFGEGSRLTVL.

This clonotype has only a few counts. V usage is TRBV7-9 and J usage is TRBJ2-2; no clear D. The V end was cut by 1 base, the J end by 4 bases, with 7 bases between. The V gene's germline CDR1 is SEHNR and CDR2 FQNEAQ (reference sequence). This CDR3 has 14 amino acids. CDR3 amino acids: CASSLGGSTGELFF. In nucleotides, the CDR3 is TGTGCCAGCAGCTTAGGCGGCAGCACCGGGGAGCTGTTTTTT.

The chain carries TRBV5-1 and TRBJ2-5; D uncertain. Trimming stripped 5 bases from V and 5 bases from J, with 13 bases between. The CDR3 has 13 residues. Germline CDR1 and CDR2: SGHRS and YFSETQ. CDR3 amino acids: CASSSSDGETQYF. As DNA, the CDR3 is TGCGCCAGCAGTTCCTCGGATGGGGAGACCCAGTACTTC.

This clonotype was detected many times. The chain has TRBV12-3 or TRBV12-4 and TRBJ2-5; TRBD1 agrees at 8 bases. The junction had 7 bases not matched to a gene; V was cut back by 2 bases and J by 5 bases. The CDR3 totals 15 residues. The CDR3 sequence is CASSLSTGAQETQYF. The CDR3 DNA sequence: TGTGCCAGCAGTTTATCGACAGGGGCGCAGGAGACCCAGTACTTC.

There are a few counts of this clonotype. The genes are TRBV27 and TRBJ2-3; TRBD2 might be the D (6 bases). The CDR3 has 15 residues. V lost 3 bases to trimming and J lost 5 bases, with 15 bases between them. Germline CDR1 and CDR2: MNHEY and SMNVEV (reference sequence). The CDR3 reads CASSFWGGGVDTQYF. The DNA of the CDR3 is TGTGCCAGCAGTTTTTGGGGAGGAGGAGTAGATACGCAGTATTTT.

This rearrangement joins TRBV3-1 to TRBJ2-1, with a possible D match to TRBD2 (5 bases). Trimming shortened V by 5 bases and J by 7 bases, and 15 bases separated the two germline ends. From germline, CDR1 is LGHDT and CDR2 YNNKEL (reference sequence). This CDR3 contains 14 residues. Here the CDR3 DNA reads TGTGCCAGCAGCTCCTCTGCGGGTGGGAATGAGCAGTTCTTC. Amino acid sequence: CASSSSAGGNEQFF.

The rearrangement uses TRBV5-1 and TRBJ2-1, with D possibly matching TRBD1 (6 bases). The CDR3 is made up of 16 amino acids. V was pared by 0 bases and J by 9 bases, with 19 bases between. CDR1 is SGHRS and CDR2 is YFSETQ in the germline V gene. CDR3 region: CASSLEGVVGTGEQFF. The CDR3 DNA reads TGCGCCAGCAGCTTGGAGGGGGTCGTGGGGACCGGTGAGCAGTTCTTC.

This clonotype was found a few times. This chain links TRBV20-1 with TRBJ2-3, with 8 bases that match TRBD1. With 8 bases clipped from V and 1 base from J, the junction kept 5 bases outside the gene matches. The CDR3 totals 13 residues. Germline V gives CDR1 DFQATT, CDR2 SNEGSKA (reference sequence). CDR3 nucleotide sequence: TGCAGTCCGGAGGACAGGGGCACAGATACGCAGTATTTT. Translation gives CSPEDRGTDTQYF.

The chain couples TRBV7-6 to TRBJ2-2; D may be TRBD1 or TRBD2 (5 bases each). The germline V gene has CDR1 SGHVS and CDR2 FNYEAQ. The CDR3 length is 16 residues. Trimming pared 6 bases from V and 1 base from J, leaving 15 bases between. CDR3 sequence (DNA): TGTGCCAGCAGGACATCCGGGACGGTGAACACCGGGGAGCTGTTTTTT. Protein sequence: CASRTSGTVNTGELFF.

The chain joins TRBV2 to TRBJ1-2; D gene uncertain. Germline CDR1 reads SNHLY; CDR2 reads FYNNEI. V lost 2 bases and J lost 6, with 19 bases in between. This CDR3 is built from 16 residues. CDR3 region: CASSETVRGDPDGYTF. For the CDR3, the DNA is TGTGCCAGCAGTGAAACGGTTCGCGGCGATCCAGATGGCTACACCTTC.

J is TRBJ1-2 and V is TRBV27, with a tentative D call TRBD1 (6 bases). This CDR3 has 15 residues. Germline CDR1 MNHEY, CDR2 SMNVEV (reference sequence). The V end was cut by 5 bases, the J end by 2 bases, with 15 bases between. The CDR3 is CASSPKTGLNYGYTF. The CDR3 DNA is TGTGCCAGCAGTCCAAAGACAGGACTCAACTATGGCTACACCTTC.

This clonotype was seen a handful of times. The chain couples TRBV2 to TRBJ1-6; a weak D match, TRBD1 (6 bases). The germline V gene has CDR1 SNHLY and CDR2 FYNNEI. The CDR3 has 14 amino acids. V was cut by 4 bases and J by 7 bases, with 11 bases left in between. In DNA, the CDR3 is TGTGCCAGCAGTGCGGAGGACAGAAATTCACCCCTCCACTTT. Translation: CASSAEDRNSPLHF.

Only a few counts were recorded for this clonotype. The rearrangement uses TRBV19 and TRBJ2-4; no clear D. The CDR3 runs to 15 residues. Germline V gene data show CDR1 as LNHDA and CDR2 as SQIVND (reference sequence). V was pared by 3 bases and J by 5 bases, with 14 bases between. The CDR3 DNA reads TGTGCCAGTAGTATCCCGACCGCCGGAGAAAACATTCAGTACTTC. It encodes CASSIPTAGENIQYF.

The genes are TRBV13 and TRBJ2-5; no reliable D call. Germline CDR1 and CDR2: PRHDT and FYEKMQ (reference sequence). This CDR3 is built from 17 residues. V shed 1 base and J shed 0 bases, with 15 bases lying between them. The CDR3 spells CASSLVISRGYQETQYF. DNA for the CDR3: TGTGCCAGCAGCTTAGTGATTTCGAGAGGCTACCAAGAGACCCAGTACTTC.

The chain couples TRBV10-3 to TRBJ1-5; perhaps TRBD1 as D (6 bases). V was clipped by 2 bases and J by 8 bases, with 10 bases between them. Germline CDR1 is ENHRY and CDR2 is SYGVKD. This CDR3 is built from 13 residues. As DNA, the CDR3 is TGTGCCATCAGTGAGACAGGGTTGGAGCCCCAGCATTTT. Its protein is CAISETGLEPQHF.